The T cell receptor (beta chain) described here comes from a study of identical twins. Germline V lookup: CDR1 ENHRY, CDR2 SYGVKD. CDR3 length: 11 residues. V was trimmed by 4 bases and J by 6 bases, leaving 6 bases between them. This clonotype was detected a few times. TCRdb re-called the 5' RACE reads through MiXCR, storing one row per CDR3 protein. The sample yields 1.5 million to 2 million distinct CDR3 sequences, about 30% seen once. This receptor was obtained from a newborn girl in good health. The specimen was cord blood. The rearrangement links TRBV10-3 to TRBJ1-1, with D perhaps TRBD1 (5 bases). CDR3 region: CAISAGSEAFF. The DNA of the CDR3 is TGTGCCATCAGTGCAGGGTCTGAAGCTTTCTTT.